A selection of T cell receptor beta chains follows, all from one sample in a study of T cells expressing NK-cell markers. One entry per CDR3 protein, without DNA, is what TCRdb gives after re-calling the 5' RACE reads. This sample's clone table lists 550,000 to 600,000 distinct CDR3 sequences. Sequencing was carried out using blood T cells: a sorted CD56 or NKG2C T cell subset, CD4+ or CD8+ T cells, or bulk PBMC T cells (not recorded which). All receptors derive from a man in his late teens or twenties in good health. Each CDR3 is given with its conserved first and last residue.

j_gene | v_gene | CDR3aa
TRBJ2-7 | TRBV20-1 | CTVRDFYEQYF
TRBJ2-5 | TRBV7-9 | CASSLDPDRQETQYF
TRBJ2-1 | TRBV28 | CASSSSGTSGNNEQFF
TRBJ2-3 | TRBV10-3 | CAISRTGQLPDTQYF
TRBJ1-5 | TRBV6-2/TRBV6-3 | CASSYSSPTRNQPQHF
TRBJ2-6 | TRBV6-1 | CASGYGSGANVLTF
TRBJ2-3 | TRBV5-1 | CASSGRDGARPDTQYF
TRBJ2-2 | TRBV28 | CAGQGNTGELFF
TRBJ2-1 | TRBV5-1 | CASSQIWGVDNEQFF
TRBJ2-5 | TRBV20-1 | CSARSSPAGDRQETQYF
TRBJ2-5 | TRBV12-3/TRBV12-4 | CASRVGISIGETQYF
TRBJ2-5 | TRBV11-2 | CASRKASHKTQYF
TRBJ2-2 | TRBV5-1 | CASSLGRLAGLNTGELFF
TRBJ2-1 | TRBV20-1 | CSASQLAGVLNEQFF
TRBJ1-4 | TRBV28 | CASKKILGLRLEKLFF
TRBJ1-5 | TRBV2 | CASKGSNTNQPQHF